One T cell receptor beta chain is described in this entry. Its recognized antigen is unknown. The sample holds no much larger clone one base away, and base qualities are not on file. The method was the immunoSEQ multiplex PCR assay. High-throughput TCR-beta CDR3 sequencing of genomic DNA from most patients was performed by Adaptive Biotechnologies. In the authors' own workflow: TCR sequencing data were retrieved from Adaptive's ImmunoSEQ software for about 17 patients, whereas a few other patients were processed with MiXCR and VDJtools. Because the origin of CDR3 nucleotide sequences shared between donor and recipient could not be assigned, those sequences were removed. To be classed as alloreactive, a clone needed at least 2-fold expansion over unstimulated cells and a minimum CFSE-low frequency of 0.002% (template counts) or 0.001% (read counts). Clones detected in sequenced pre-transplant spleen, lymph node, or MLR CFSE-low populations of the donor or recipient were defined as mappable. The cumulative frequency of alloreactive clones was calculated as a percentage of all sequences, weighted by copy number. The table was pulled from immuneACCESS by TCRdb, which kept in-frame rearrangements only. Such tables lose some clones; where checked, under half of the loss comes from unresolved V genes, and the rest has no known cause. The DNA was the basis for D and trimming; V, J and clone size are from that table. The table for this sample lists fewer than 30,000 clones; 85% to 95% of them were counted only once. Of the sample, 0.5% to 0.6% falls within the top ten clones.

CDR1 is given as MNHNS and CDR2 as SASEGT, both from the germline V gene. The CDR3 goes from the cysteine to the phenylalanine over 15 residues. Here the CDR3 DNA is all that survives: 45 bases in frame from base 1. Trimming at the junction amounts to 1 base on V and 0 bases on J, and the germline ends lie 7 bases apart. This specimen belongs to a study of graft-versus-host responses after intestinal transplantation (dated by TCRdb to about 2021). As for the study more broadly: Multivisceral, liver-intestinal, or isolated intestinal transplants were received by the recipients. Every recipient was given anti-thymocyte globulin induction, followed by around three years of maintenance tacrolimus and steroids. Rather than being sequenced by the commercial service, samples from three later patients were sequenced in-house on an Illumina MiSeq and processed with MiXCR. The cohort enrolled approximately 24 intestinal transplant recipients, one of whom was a retransplant, and 3 patients without pretransplant specimens were excluded. Donor T cell macrochimerism was defined as a peak of at least 4% donor T cells among recipient peripheral blood mononuclear cells. To identify alloreactive clones, pre-transplant mixed lymphocyte reaction products were sequenced and then compared with unstimulated pre-transplant donor and recipient T cells. Bulk TCR-beta CDR3 sequencing was used to track graft-versus-host and host-versus-graft alloreactive T cell clones in the graft, circulation and bone marrow after intestinal transplantation.

Points the paper makes about the study in general: In the allografts of patients with donor T cell macrochimerism, GvH to HvG T cell clonal ratios were high. Conclusions were limited by the relatively low number and heterogeneity of intestinal transplant patients. GvH clones were detected in recipient bone marrow, and some of these GvH clones were observed earlier in ileal mucosa or blood, consistent with an intestinal mucosal origin. Early after transplant, declines in HvG clones were associated with peak levels of circulating GvH clones.

Blood samples were collected up to 4 times in the first month after transplant and then at least monthly when available. This TCR derives from a human patient who received an intestinal transplant, so some T cells may come from the graft donor. The sample in question was PBMCs, obtained 18 days after transplant. The chain was built from TRBV6-1 and TRBJ1-5, and the D gene may be TRBD1, 6 bases matching. DNA sequence: TGTGCCAGCAGTGAAGACAGGGATAGCAATCAGCCCCAGCATTTT. This encodes CASSEDRDSNQPQHF.